This T cell receptor (beta chain) was recorded in a study of CXCR4 blockade with PD-1 therapy in pancreatic cancer (dated by TCRdb to the late 2010s). Background for the entire study: Multiplex immunohistochemistry and TCRbeta immunosequencing of resected pancreatic ductal adenocarcinoma were combined in the study with ex vivo slice culture in which PD-1 and CXCR4 blockade were tested. Two geographically distinct regions were TCR-sequenced from each of 6 tumors to assess intratumoral heterogeneity. Broad study findings and their caveats: Amino acid clone frequency correlated strongly with the number of distinct nucleotide rearrangements encoding it, suggesting convergent selection by common tumor antigens. Because only TCRbeta chains were sequenced, true antigen-specificity overlap of convergent dominant clones was left unconfirmed pending paired alpha-beta single-cell sequencing. Although tumors showed clonal expansion, with a mean productive clonality of 0.14 compared with around 0.052 in healthy blood, clonality was not correlated with survival.

Remarks on this clone: No antigen is known for it. No per-base quality is available; no much larger clone lies one base away.

The immunoSEQ Assay at Adaptive Biotechnologies was used to immunosequence TCRbeta CDR3 regions from the extracted DNA. For the original study's pipeline: To quantify the absolute abundance of each unique TCRbeta CDR3, sequences were collapsed and filtered. Clonality was calculated as 1 minus Pielou's evenness, with only productive in-frame rearrangements included in the computation. For regional overlap, the top 100 nucleotide rearrangements were followed across paired samples, and the Morisita index was used to compare paired samples against unrelated samples. The immunoSEQ Rearrangement Details tool was used to assess convergence of nucleotide rearrangements onto identical amino acid sequences. In its TCRdb copy, this immuneACCESS table keeps in-frame sequences only and misses some clones. Where compared with another copy, unresolved V genes explain less than half of these, and the others have no known cause. D and trimming were read from the DNA, whereas the V and J calls and clone size are those reported in that table. The sample table lists about 1,200 clones, 35% to 45% of them with a count of one. Around 18% of the sample is held by the ten biggest clonotypes.

The patients who supplied the archived tumor blocks had received no neoadjuvant therapy before resection. The preserved-tissue arm of the study used 30 to 35 surgical resection samples from about 24 previously untreated pancreatic ductal adenocarcinoma patients. DNA for the resection arm was extracted from ten 5-micron curls of FFPE tumor lying next to the multiplex immunohistochemistry slide. Source material: tumor tissue. This clonotype originated in a human donor with pancreatic ductal adenocarcinoma.

The nucleotides read TGCGCCAGCAGCCACTCAGGACAGGGGAGGAACGAGCAGTACTTC. Translated, this gives CASSHSGQGRNEQYF. This sequence uses TRBV1 and TRBJ2-7; the table's TRBD1 call for D was not verified on the DNA. TRBV1 is labeled a pseudogene. From cysteine to phenylalanine, the CDR3 is 15 amino acids long. The entry retains the CDR3 DNA only, 45 bases that are in frame from base 1.